This T cell receptor (beta chain) was retrieved from a study of CD8 T cells in ankylosing spondylitis. Study-wide findings and caveats: Reportedly, disease-linked clones are significantly enriched in ankylosing spondylitis patients' matched synovial fluid. Relatively scarce in peripheral blood, disease-linked clones were CD8+. Earlier authors reported some of these motif variants in reactive arthritis synovial fluid and blood.

Worth noting for this clonotype: Its antigen is still unknown.

One entry per CDR3 protein, called by TCRdb with MiXCR from the 5' RACE reads. The sample contains some 300,000 distinct CDR3 sequences, 20% of which appear only once. Unmatched junction bases numbered 6, after V lost 3 bases and J lost 4 bases. The germline V gene encodes CDR1 ENHRY and CDR2 SYGVKD. The CDR3 consists of 15 residues. Source material: blood, either unsorted or a sorted T cell fraction (not recorded which). The origin of this receptor is a female donor with ankylosing spondylitis or in good health (not recorded which). The chain combines TRBV10-3 with TRBJ2-1, with 7 bases that match TRBD2. The CDR3 here is CAISEVGGPYNEQFF. CDR3 coding DNA: TGTGCCATCAGTGAAGTGGGAGGGCCTTACAATGAGCAGTTCTTC.